The clone carrying this T cell receptor beta chain was observed at least ten times. Antigen unknown. This record belongs to a study of T cells in Graves' hyperthyroidism and ophthalmopathy. Study outcomes and limitations: Blood shared most expanded thyroid clonotypes above 0.001.

The TCR beta CDR3 regions underwent amplification using RNA transcripts as the source. First-round RT-PCR targeting the TCR CDR3 was performed with the HTBI primer set. TCRdb redid the calling of the multiplex PCR reads with MiXCR, one entry per CDR3 protein. The sample shows roughly 290,000 distinct CDR3 sequences, around 13% of them seen only once. The definition of stable Graves' hyperthyroidism was no ophthalmopathy progression within 18 months. The V gene end was trimmed by 6 bases and the J gene end by 6 bases; junction bases not matched to a gene: 5. The length of the CDR3 is 14 residues. This rearrangement joins TRBV12-3 or TRBV12-4 to TRBJ2-7; 13 bases map to TRBD2. Sequencing input: blood. This TCR derives from a woman between 35 and 50 years old with Graves' hyperthyroidism. Here the CDR3 reads CASSMGLAGLEQYF. CDR3 nucleotides: TGTGCCAGCAGCATGGGACTAGCGGGACTCGAGCAGTACTTC.